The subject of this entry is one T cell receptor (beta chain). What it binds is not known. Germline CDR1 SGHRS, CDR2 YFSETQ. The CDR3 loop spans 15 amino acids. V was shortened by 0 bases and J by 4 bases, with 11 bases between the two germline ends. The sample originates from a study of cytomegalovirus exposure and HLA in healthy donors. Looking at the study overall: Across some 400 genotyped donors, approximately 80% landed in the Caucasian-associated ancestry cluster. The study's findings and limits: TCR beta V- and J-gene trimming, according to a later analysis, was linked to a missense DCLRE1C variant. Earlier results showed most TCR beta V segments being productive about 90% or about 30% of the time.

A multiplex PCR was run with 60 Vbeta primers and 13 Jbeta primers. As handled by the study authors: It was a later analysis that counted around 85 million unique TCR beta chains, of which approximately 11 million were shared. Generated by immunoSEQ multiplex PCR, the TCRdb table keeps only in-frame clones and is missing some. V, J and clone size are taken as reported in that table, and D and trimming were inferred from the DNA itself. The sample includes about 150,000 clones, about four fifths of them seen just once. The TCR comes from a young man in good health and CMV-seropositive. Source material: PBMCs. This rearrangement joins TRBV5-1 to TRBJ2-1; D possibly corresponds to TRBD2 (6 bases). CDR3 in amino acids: CASSLELAGYNEQFF. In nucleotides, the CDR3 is TGCGCCAGCAGCTTGGAACTAGCAGGATACAATGAGCAGTTCTTC.